Following are 23 T cell receptor beta chains from one sample sequenced in a study of blood T cell repertoires in COVID-19. Data came from immunoSEQ multiplex PCR; TCRdb stores just in-frame clones and leaves some out. Of around 100,000 clones in the sample, approximately 88% were seen once. The source material was peripheral blood. The receptors shown here come from a human donor in a cohort sampled during active COVID-19.

The V call is TRBV11-2, the J call TRBJ2-3, with 9 bases fitting TRBD2. V shed 6 bases and J 6 bases; nucleotides not matched to a gene: 10. The CDR3 totals 15 residues. Germline CDR1 and CDR2: SGHAT and FQNNGV. As DNA, the CDR3 is TGTGCCAGCAGAAAGCCCGGGACTAGCATGGATACGCAGTATTTT. It specifies CASRKPGTSMDTQYF.

Concerning this clone itself: The junction differs from germline at one of its ends, possibly a read error. V and J are TRBV3-1 (or the pseudogene TRBV3-2) and TRBJ2-7; 8 nucleotides match TRBD2. CDR1 is LGHDT and CDR2 is YNNKEL in the germline V gene (reference sequence). This CDR3 is 15 amino acids long. In DNA, the CDR3 is TGTGCCAGCAGCCAATCGGGGGGGCGCTCCCACGAGCAGTACTTC. Translation: CASSQSGGRSHEQYF.

The chain combines TRBV30 with TRBJ2-7, with D unclear. Germline lookup yields CDR1 GTSNPN and CDR2 SVGIG (reference sequence). The CDR3 is made up of 15 amino acids. V dropped 2 bases and J dropped 2 bases, with 16 bases sitting between them. The CDR3: CAWSFPAGSTYEQYF. CDR3 in DNA: TGTGCCTGGAGTTTCCCGGCAGGCTCTACCTACGAGCAGTACTTC.

The genes are TRBV3-1 (or the pseudogene TRBV3-2) and TRBJ1-1; D is unresolved. The V end was cut by 7 bases, the J end by 4 bases, with 19 bases between. This CDR3 is built from 15 residues. CDR1 is LGHDT, CDR2 YNNKEL, per germline (reference sequence). DNA of the CDR3: TGTGCCAGCACCCCAATGGCAGGAGGTATCACTGAAGCTTTCTTT. Protein product: CASTPMAGGITEAFF.

V is TRBV4-1 and J is TRBJ1-5, with 7 positions matching TRBD1. Germline values: CDR1 MGHRA, CDR2 YSYEKL. J lost 5 bases, V lost 0 bases, and 7 bases had no gene match. CDR3 length equals 16 residues. CDR3 nucleotides: TGCGCCAGCAGCCAAGATGGGACAGCCGCTGATCAGCCCCAGCATTTT. Its translation: CASSQDGTAADQPQHF.

The chain is built from TRBV27 and TRBJ1-6; 7 bases are shared with TRBD1. This CDR3 comprises 14 residues. Germline values: CDR1 MNHEY, CDR2 SMNVEV (reference sequence). Trimming removed 5 bases from V and 9 bases from J; junction bases left unmatched: 7. The CDR3 loop reads CASSPRGLVSPLHF. CDR3 sequence (DNA): TGTGCCAGCAGTCCGAGGGGGCTGGTTTCACCCCTCCACTTT.

This clone was picked up a small number of times. The chain uses TRBV18 and TRBJ1-2; 10 bases fit TRBD1. The CDR3 runs to 15 residues. The J segment lost 7 bases and the V segment lost 4 bases, leaving 9 bases of the junction unmatched. CDR1 and CDR2 (germline): KGHSH, LQKENI. The CDR3 region has the DNA TGTGCCAGCTCACGGGGGACAGGGGAAGTCGCTGGCTACACCTTC. Encoded protein: CASSRGTGEVAGYTF.

The chain combines TRBV10-3 with TRBJ1-5; D is uncertain. CDR3 length equals 14 residues. V lost 5 bases and J lost 0, with 8 bases in between. Looked up from germline, CDR1 is ENHRY and CDR2 is SYGVKD. CDR3 sequence reads: CAISPDFSNQPQHF. CDR3 in DNA: TGTGCCATCAGTCCCGACTTTAGCAATCAGCCCCAGCATTTT.

The V gene is TRBV12-3 or TRBV12-4, the J gene TRBJ2-1; D gene ambiguous. V gave up 6 bases and J gave up 8 bases, with 11 bases separating them. The CDR3 runs to 12 residues. In DNA form, the CDR3 reads TGTGCCAGCAGGGCAAGTAATCATGAGCAGTTCTTC. Encoded protein: CASRASNHEQFF.

This sequence joins TRBV7-8 and TRBJ2-1, with a weak D call TRBD2 (7 bases). The germline CDR1 and CDR2 sequences are SGHVS and FQNEAQ. V lost 7 bases and J 8 bases, leaving 15 bases between the germline ends. There are 13 residues in the CDR3. The CDR3 DNA is TGTGCCAGCACCTTGGGGGGGGCCCATGAGCAGTTCTTC. This sequence encodes CASTLGGAHEQFF.

This clone was observed a single time. J is TRBJ2-5 and V is TRBV21-1; TRBD2 is the table's D call, not checked against the DNA. TRBV21-1 is deemed a pseudogene. CDR3 length equals 18 residues. The CDR3 loop reads CASSGRDGRGLGGETQYF. The CDR3 DNA sequence: TGTGCCAGCAGCGGGCGCGATGGCCGGGGACTCGGGGGGGAGACCCAGTACTTC.

J is TRBJ1-6 and V is TRBV6-5, with TRBD1 matching over 11 bases. The CDR3 contains 14 residues. CDR1 and CDR2 from the germline V gene are MNHEY and SVGAGI. The V and J ends lost 5 bases and 8 bases, in that order; junction bases with no gene match: 2. CDR3 sequence: CASSRDRGYSPLHF. As DNA, the CDR3 is TGTGCCAGCAGTAGGGACAGGGGGTATTCACCCCTCCACTTT.

The chain combines TRBV5-1 with TRBJ2-3; possible D gene TRBD1, 6 bases. This CDR3 comprises 14 residues. The V and J ends lost 5 bases and 2 bases respectively, with 12 bases between them. From germline, CDR1 is SGHRS and CDR2 YFSETQ. The CDR3 spells CASSVEGHTDTQYF. CDR3 nucleotides: TGCGCCAGCAGTGTTGAGGGACACACAGATACGCAGTATTTT.

The chain combines TRBV11-2 with TRBJ2-1, with a weak D call TRBD1 (6 bases). The CDR3 has 16 amino acids. The V end was cut by 2 bases, the J end by 6 bases, with 17 bases between. Germline values: CDR1 SGHAT, CDR2 FQNNGV. CDR3 amino acids: CASSLMQQGLGNEQFF. For the CDR3, the DNA is TGTGCCAGCAGCTTAATGCAACAGGGTTTGGGCAATGAGCAGTTCTTC.

This chain connects TRBV6-5 to TRBJ2-2, with D maybe TRBD2 (5 bases). The CDR3 spans 13 residues. CDR1 and CDR2 (germline): MNHEY, SVGAGI. V shed 10 bases and J shed 1 base, with 10 bases lying between them. CDR3 coding DNA: TGTGCCACCTGGAGGCTGAACACCGGGGAGCTGTTTTTT. Translated, it gives CATWRLNTGELFF.

CDR3 nucleotide sequence: TGTGCCAGCAGATCCTGGAGGGACTCTGGAAACACCATATATTTT. It codes for CASRSWRDSGNTIYF. The chain combines TRBV11-2 with TRBJ1-3; D ambiguous. V was trimmed by 6 bases and J by 0 bases, leaving 12 bases between them. Germline-derived CDR1 and CDR2 are SGHAT and FQNNGV. The CDR3 contains 15 residues. Based on the CDR3 plus reference TRBV11-2 and TRBJ1-3, the full variable domain is EAGVAQSPRYKIIEKRQSVAFWCNPISGHATLYWYQQILGQGPKLLIQFQNNGVVDDSQLPKDRFSAERLKGVDSTLKIQPAKLEDSAVYLCASRSWRDSGNTIYFGEGSWLTVV.

This clone was seen a few times. This sequence joins TRBV28 and TRBJ1-6, with D tentatively TRBD1 (5 bases). CDR3 size: 14 residues. The V and J ends lost 5 bases and 7 bases respectively, with 12 bases between them. The V gene's germline CDR1 is MDHEN and CDR2 SYDVKM. CDR3: CASSGGWLNSPLHF. CDR3 DNA: TGTGCCAGCAGTGGGGGGTGGCTGAATTCACCCCTCCACTTT.

The chain joins TRBV7-3 to TRBJ2-7; 8 bases match TRBD2. The CDR3 has 13 amino acids. Trimming cost V 8 bases and J 1 base; bases outside gene matches: 4. Germline values: CDR1 SGHTA, CDR2 FQGTGA. CDR3 sequence (DNA): TGTGCCAGCTCCCGGGGGGGTTCCTACGAGCAGTACTTC. It encodes CASSRGGSYEQYF.

The chain employs TRBV7-2 and TRBJ1-1; weak D call: TRBD1 (5 bases). The CDR3 sequence is 13 residues long. The germline V gene encodes CDR1 SGHTA and CDR2 FQGNSA. V dropped 5 bases and J dropped 0 bases, with 7 bases sitting between them. The CDR3 coding sequence is TGTGCCAGCAGCCAGACAGTGAACACTGAAGCTTTCTTT. Encoded protein: CASSQTVNTEAFF.

The chain links TRBV6-5 to TRBJ2-2; 14 nucleotides match TRBD2. CDR1 is MNHEY, CDR2 SVGAGI, per germline. V trimming: 6 bases; J trimming: 6 bases; junction bases outside the gene matches: 3. This CDR3 is built from 15 residues. In DNA, the CDR3 is TGTGCCAGCAGAGCGGGACTAGCGGGGGCCGGGGAGCTGTTTTTT. This encodes CASRAGLAGAGELFF.

V is TRBV19 and J is TRBJ2-7; 7 bases match TRBD1. This CDR3 contains 14 residues. The V gene's germline CDR1 is LNHDA and CDR2 SQIVND (reference sequence). The V gene end was trimmed by 7 bases and the J gene end by 5 bases; junction bases not matched to a gene: 11. CDR3: CASTATGTAHEQYF. As DNA, the CDR3 is TGTGCCAGTACCGCGACCGGGACAGCCCACGAGCAGTACTTC.

This clone was seen only a few times. The chain links TRBV29-1 to TRBJ2-1; perhaps TRBD1 as D (6 bases). The CDR3 has 11 amino acids. Germline V CDR1 and CDR2: SQVTM, ANQGSEA. V lost 4 bases, J lost 9 bases, and 10 bases lay in between. CDR3 residues: CSVVAGVEQFF. The CDR3 DNA sequence: TGCAGCGTTGTGGCAGGGGTTGAGCAGTTCTTC.

The chain carries TRBV6-5 and TRBJ1-2; 8 bases line up with TRBD1. Germline assignment: CDR1 MNHEY and CDR2 SVGAGI. V trimming: 6 bases; J trimming: 4 bases; junction bases outside the gene matches: 7. This CDR3 contains 14 residues. The CDR3: CASRVLDRVYGYTF. The CDR3 region has the DNA TGTGCCAGCAGAGTTCTGGACAGGGTCTATGGCTACACCTTC.